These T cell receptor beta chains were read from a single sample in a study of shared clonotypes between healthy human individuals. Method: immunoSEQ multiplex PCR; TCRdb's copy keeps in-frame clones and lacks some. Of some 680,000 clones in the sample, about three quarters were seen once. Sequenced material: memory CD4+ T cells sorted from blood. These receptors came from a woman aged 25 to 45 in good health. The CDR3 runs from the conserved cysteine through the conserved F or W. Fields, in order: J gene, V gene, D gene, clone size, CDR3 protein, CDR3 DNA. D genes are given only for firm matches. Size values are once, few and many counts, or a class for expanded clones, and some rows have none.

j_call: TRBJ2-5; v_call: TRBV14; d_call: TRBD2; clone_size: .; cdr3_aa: CASSRPGGYLETQYF; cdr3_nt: TGTGCCAGCAGCCGCCCGGGAGGTTATCTGGAGACCCAGTACTTC
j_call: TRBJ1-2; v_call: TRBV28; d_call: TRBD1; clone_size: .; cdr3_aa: CASSPLPSGGSGYTF; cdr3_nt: TGTGCCAGCAGCCCCCTGCCCTCAGGGGGCAGTGGCTACACCTTC
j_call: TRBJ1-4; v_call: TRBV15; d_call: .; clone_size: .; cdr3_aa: CATSRGGTNGNEKLFF; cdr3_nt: TGTGCCACCAGCAGAGGCGGGACTAACGGGAATGAAAAACTGTTTTTT
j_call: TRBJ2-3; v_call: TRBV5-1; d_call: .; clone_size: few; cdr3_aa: CASSLRGFLSTDTQYF; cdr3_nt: TGCGCCAGCAGCCTGCGGGGTTTCTTAAGCACAGATACGCAGTATTTT
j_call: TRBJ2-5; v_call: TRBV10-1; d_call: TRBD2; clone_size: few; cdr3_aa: CASSGGTGGKETQYF; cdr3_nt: TGCGCCAGCAGTGGCGGGACGGGGGGAAAAGAGACCCAGTACTTC
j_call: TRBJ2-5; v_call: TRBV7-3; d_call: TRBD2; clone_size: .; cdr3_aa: CASSLGLAGVETQYF; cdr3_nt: TGTGCCAGCAGCTTAGGTCTAGCGGGAGTGGAGACCCAGTACTTC
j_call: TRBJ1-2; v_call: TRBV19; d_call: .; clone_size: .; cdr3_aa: CASSISTDTYGYTF; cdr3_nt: TGTGCCAGTAGCATCTCGACGGATACCTATGGCTACACCTTC
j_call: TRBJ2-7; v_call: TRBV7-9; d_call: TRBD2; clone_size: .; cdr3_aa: CASSFSGSIHEQYF; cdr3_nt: TGTGCCAGCAGCTTTAGCGGGAGTATCCACGAGCAGTACTTC
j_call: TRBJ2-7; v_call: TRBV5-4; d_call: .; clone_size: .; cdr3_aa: CASSRERAYEQYF; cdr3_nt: TGTGCCAGCAGCCGGGAGCGGGCCTACGAGCAGTACTTC
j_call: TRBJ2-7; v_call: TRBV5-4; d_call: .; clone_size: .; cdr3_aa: CASSGPGEQYF; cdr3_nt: TGTGCCAGCAGCGGCCCCGGCGAGCAGTACTTC
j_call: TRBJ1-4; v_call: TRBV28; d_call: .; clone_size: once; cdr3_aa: CASSLSAYNEKLFF; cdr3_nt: TGTGCCAGCAGTTTGTCCGCATATAATGAAAAACTGTTTTTT
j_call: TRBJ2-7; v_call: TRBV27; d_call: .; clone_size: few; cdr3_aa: CASSPAATDYEQYF; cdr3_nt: TGTGCCAGCAGTCCCGCCGCGACAGACTACGAGCAGTACTTC
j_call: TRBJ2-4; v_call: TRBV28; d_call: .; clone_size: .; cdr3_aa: CASSPWGSSKNIQYF; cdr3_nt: TGTGCCAGCAGCCCTTGGGGGAGCTCCAAAAACATTCAGTACTTC
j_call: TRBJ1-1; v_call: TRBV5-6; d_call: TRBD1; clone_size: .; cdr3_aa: CASNYRGLNTEAFF; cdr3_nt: TGTGCCAGCAACTACAGGGGGCTGAACACTGAAGCTTTCTTT
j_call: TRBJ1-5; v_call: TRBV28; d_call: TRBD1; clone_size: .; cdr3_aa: CASSLPTGGGKNQPQHF; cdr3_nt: TGTGCCAGCAGTTTACCGACAGGGGGCGGAAAGAATCAGCCCCAGCATTTT
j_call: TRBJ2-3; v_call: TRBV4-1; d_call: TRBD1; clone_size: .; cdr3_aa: CASSQDPGQLGTDTQYF; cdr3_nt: TGCGCCAGCAGCCAAGACCCGGGACAGCTGGGGACAGATACGCAGTATTTT
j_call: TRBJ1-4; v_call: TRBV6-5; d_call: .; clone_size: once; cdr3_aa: CASSYSSPSSEKLFF; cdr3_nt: TGTGCCAGCAGTTACTCCTCTCCCTCCTCTGAAAAACTGTTTTTT
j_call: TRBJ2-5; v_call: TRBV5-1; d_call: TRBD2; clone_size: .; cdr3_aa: CASSLTSGSDGTQYF; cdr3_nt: TGCGCCAGCAGTCTGACTAGCGGGAGTGATGGGACCCAGTACTTC
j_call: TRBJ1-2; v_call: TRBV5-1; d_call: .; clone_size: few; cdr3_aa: CASSLANRPAYGYTF; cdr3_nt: TGCGCCAGCAGCTTGGCGAACCGCCCAGCGTATGGCTACACCTTC
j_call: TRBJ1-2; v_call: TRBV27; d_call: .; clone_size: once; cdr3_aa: CASSFNRDNYGYTF; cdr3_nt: TGTGCCAGCAGTTTTAACAGGGACAACTATGGCTACACCTTC
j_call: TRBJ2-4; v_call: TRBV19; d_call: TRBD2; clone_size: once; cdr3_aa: CASSTGLADIQYF; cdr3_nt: TGTGCCAGTAGTACGGGACTAGCGGACATTCAGTACTTC
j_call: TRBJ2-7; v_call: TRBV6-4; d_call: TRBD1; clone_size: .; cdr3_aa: CASSVFAGGRYEQYF; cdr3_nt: TGTGCCAGCAGTGTTTTCGCAGGGGGTCGGTACGAGCAGTACTTC
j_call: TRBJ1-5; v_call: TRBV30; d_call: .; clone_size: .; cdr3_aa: CAWSVGAGNQPQHF; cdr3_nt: TGTGCCTGGAGTGTCGGGGCAGGCAATCAGCCCCAGCATTTT
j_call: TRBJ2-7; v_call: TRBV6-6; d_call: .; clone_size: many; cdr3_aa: CASSYSISGSYEQYF; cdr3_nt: TGTGCCAGCAGTTACTCGATTAGCGGCTCCTACGAGCAGTACTTC
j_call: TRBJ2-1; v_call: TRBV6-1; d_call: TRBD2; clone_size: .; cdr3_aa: CASSEVAGYNEQFF; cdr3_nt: TGTGCCAGCAGTGAAGTAGCGGGATACAATGAGCAGTTCTTC
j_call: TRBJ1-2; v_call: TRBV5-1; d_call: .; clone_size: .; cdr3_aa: CASSRGEFGSGYTF; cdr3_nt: TGCGCCAGCAGCCGGGGGGAGTTCGGAAGTGGCTACACCTTC
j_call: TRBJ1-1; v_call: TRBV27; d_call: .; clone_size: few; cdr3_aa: CASSFRHLNTEAFF; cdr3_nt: TGTGCCAGCAGTTTCAGGCATTTGAACACTGAAGCTTTCTTT
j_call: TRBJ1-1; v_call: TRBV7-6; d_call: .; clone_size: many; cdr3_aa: CASSSQFGGRAFF; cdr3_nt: TGTGCCAGCAGCTCCCAGTTCGGGGGAAGAGCTTTCTTT
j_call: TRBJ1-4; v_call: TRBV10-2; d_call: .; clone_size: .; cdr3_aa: CASSDSGGGGEKLFF; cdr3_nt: TGCGCCAGCAGTGACTCGGGGGGCGGGGGTGAAAAACTGTTTTTT
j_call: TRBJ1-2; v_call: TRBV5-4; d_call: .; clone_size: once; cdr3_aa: CASSSSDPPSRYTF; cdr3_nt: TGTGCCAGCAGCTCAAGCGACCCACCTAGTCGCTACACCTTC
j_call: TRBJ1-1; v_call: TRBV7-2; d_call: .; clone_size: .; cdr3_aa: CASSLERVNTEAFF; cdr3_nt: TGTGCCAGCAGCTTAGAACGGGTGAACACTGAAGCTTTCTTT
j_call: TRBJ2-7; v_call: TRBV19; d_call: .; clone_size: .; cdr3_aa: CASRGTPSSYEQYF; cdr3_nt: TGTGCCAGTAGGGGGACACCCAGCTCCTACGAGCAGTACTTC
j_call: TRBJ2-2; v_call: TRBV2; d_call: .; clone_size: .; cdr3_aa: CASSRYTGELFF; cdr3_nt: TGTGCCAGCAGTAGATACACCGGGGAGCTGTTTTTT
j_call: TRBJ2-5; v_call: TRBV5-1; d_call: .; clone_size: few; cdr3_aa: CASSLPGSETQYF; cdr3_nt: TGCGCCAGCAGCTTGCCCGGTTCAGAGACCCAGTACTTC
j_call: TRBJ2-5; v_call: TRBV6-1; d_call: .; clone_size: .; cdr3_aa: CASRGSNPQETQYF; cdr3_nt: TGTGCCAGCAGGGGCTCTAACCCCCAAGAGACCCAGTACTTC
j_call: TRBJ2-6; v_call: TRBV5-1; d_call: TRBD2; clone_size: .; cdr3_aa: CASSRGAGANVLTF; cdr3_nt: TGCGCCAGCAGCCGGGGGGCTGGGGCCAACGTCCTGACTTTC
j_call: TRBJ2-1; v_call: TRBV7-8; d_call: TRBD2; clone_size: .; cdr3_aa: CASSLRGLAGYNEQFF; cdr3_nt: TGTGCCAGCAGCTTACGGGGACTAGCGGGGTACAATGAGCAGTTCTTC
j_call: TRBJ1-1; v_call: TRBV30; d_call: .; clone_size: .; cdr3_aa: CAWSRTPDTEAFF; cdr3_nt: TGTGCCTGGAGTCGCACCCCGGACACTGAAGCTTTCTTT
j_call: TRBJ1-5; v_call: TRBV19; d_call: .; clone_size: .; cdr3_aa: CASSIISDILGQPQHF; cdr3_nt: TGTGCCAGTAGTATTATAAGCGACATCCTCGGGCAGCCCCAGCATTTT
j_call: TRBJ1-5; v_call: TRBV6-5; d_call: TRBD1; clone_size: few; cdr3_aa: CASSSGQGNQPQHF; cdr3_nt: TGTGCCAGCAGCTCCGGACAGGGGAATCAGCCCCAGCATTTT
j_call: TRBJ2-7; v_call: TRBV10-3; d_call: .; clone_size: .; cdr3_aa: CAISESGRTYEQYF; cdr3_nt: TGTGCCATCAGTGAGTCAGGCCGTACCTACGAGCAGTACTTC
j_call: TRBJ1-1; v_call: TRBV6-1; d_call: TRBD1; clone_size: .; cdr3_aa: CASRGWGQGGTEAFF; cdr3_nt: TGTGCCAGCAGGGGATGGGGACAGGGGGGGACTGAAGCTTTCTTT
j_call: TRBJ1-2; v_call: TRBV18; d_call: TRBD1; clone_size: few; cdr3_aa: CASSPQGTGSTNNYGYTF; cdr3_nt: TGTGCCAGCTCACCCCAAGGGACAGGGAGCACAAATAACTATGGCTACACCTTC
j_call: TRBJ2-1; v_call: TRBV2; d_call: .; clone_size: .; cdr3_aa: CASSVAGSSYNEQFF; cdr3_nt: TGTGCCAGCAGTGTGGCCGGGAGCTCCTACAATGAGCAGTTCTTC
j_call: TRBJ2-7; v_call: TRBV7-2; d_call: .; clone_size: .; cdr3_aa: CASSRSEALRYEQYF; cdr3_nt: TGTGCCAGCAGTCGTTCCGAGGCACTTAGGTACGAGCAGTACTTC
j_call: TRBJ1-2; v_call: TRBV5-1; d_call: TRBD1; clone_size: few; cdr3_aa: CASSPDRSETGRYGYTF; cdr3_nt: TGCGCCAGCAGCCCGGACCGGTCAGAGACAGGGCGCTATGGCTACACCTTC
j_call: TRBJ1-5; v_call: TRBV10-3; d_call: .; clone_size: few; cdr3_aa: CAISGQDNQPQHF; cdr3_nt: TGTGCCATCAGTGGACAGGATAATCAGCCCCAGCATTTT
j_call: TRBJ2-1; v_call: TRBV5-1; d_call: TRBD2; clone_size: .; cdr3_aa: CASGASGGYNEQFF; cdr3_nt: TGCGCCAGCGGTGCTAGCGGGGGATACAATGAGCAGTTCTTC
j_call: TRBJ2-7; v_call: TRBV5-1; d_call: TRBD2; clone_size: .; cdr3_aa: CASGPGSGGRYEQYF; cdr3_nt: TGCGCCAGCGGCCCGGGGTCGGGGGGGAGATACGAGCAGTACTTC
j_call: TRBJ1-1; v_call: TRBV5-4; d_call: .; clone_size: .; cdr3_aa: CASSLASFGTGEAFF; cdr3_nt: TGTGCCAGCAGCTTGGCCTCTTTCGGGACCGGTGAAGCTTTCTTT